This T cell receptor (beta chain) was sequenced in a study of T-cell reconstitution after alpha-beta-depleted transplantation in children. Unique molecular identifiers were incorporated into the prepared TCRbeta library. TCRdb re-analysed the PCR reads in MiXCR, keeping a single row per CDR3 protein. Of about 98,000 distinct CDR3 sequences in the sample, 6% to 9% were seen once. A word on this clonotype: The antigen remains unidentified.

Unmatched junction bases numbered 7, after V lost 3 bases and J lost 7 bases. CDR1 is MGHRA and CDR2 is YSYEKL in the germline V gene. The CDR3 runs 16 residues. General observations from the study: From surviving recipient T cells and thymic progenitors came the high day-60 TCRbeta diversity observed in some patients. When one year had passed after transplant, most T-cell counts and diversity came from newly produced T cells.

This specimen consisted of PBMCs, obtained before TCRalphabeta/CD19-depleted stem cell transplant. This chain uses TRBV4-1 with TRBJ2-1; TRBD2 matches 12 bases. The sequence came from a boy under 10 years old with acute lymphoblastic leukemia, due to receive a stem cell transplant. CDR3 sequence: CASSHETSGGLNEQFF. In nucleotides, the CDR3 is TGCGCCAGCAGCCACGAGACTAGCGGGGGCCTGAATGAGCAGTTCTTC.